Below, 31 T cell receptor beta chains from the same sample are listed, as sequenced in a study of blood T cell repertoires in COVID-19. Repertoires were generated with immunoSEQ multiplex PCR, while TCRdb's copy carries only in-frame clones and drops some. This table has 150,000 to 200,000 clones, approximately 84% appearing once. Sequencing was done on a sample of peripheral blood. The receptor source for this set is a woman of 80 years or more with acute or convalescent COVID-19.

This rearrangement joins TRBV3-1 (or the pseudogene TRBV3-2) to TRBJ2-2; 8 nucleotides match TRBD2. This CDR3 has 16 residues. Germline V CDR1 and CDR2: LGHDT, YNNKEL (reference sequence). V lost 0 bases to trimming and J lost 1 base; unmatched junction nucleotides: 1. CDR3 in DNA: TGTGCCAGCAGCCAAGACGGGAGGGTGAACACCGGGGAGCTGTTTTTT. Residues: CASSQDGRVNTGELFF.

The CDR3, as DNA: TGTGCCAGCAGCAGGGGGACAGCCTTCTCTGGAAACACCATATATTTT. Protein sequence: CASSRGTAFSGNTIYF. The chain has TRBV21-1 and TRBJ1-3; the table names TRBD1, a call not compared with the DNA. TRBV21-1 is deemed a pseudogene. This CDR3 is built from 16 residues.

The chain combines TRBV11-2 with TRBJ2-6; a possible D gene is TRBD2 (5 bases). This CDR3 is built from 16 residues. V lost 5 bases, J lost 0 bases, and 11 bases lay in between. Germline CDR1 and CDR2: SGHAT and FQNNGV. The CDR3 reads CASSPTRGSGANVLTF. In DNA, the CDR3 is TGTGCCAGCAGCCCAACTCGGGGCTCTGGGGCCAACGTCCTGACTTTC.

This clone was recorded a few times. The rearrangement links TRBV11-3 to TRBJ2-3; 8 nucleotides agree with TRBD2. Germline CDR1 SGHNT, CDR2 YENEEA. This CDR3 spans 14 amino acids. The V and J ends lost 1 base and 4 bases, in that order; junction bases with no gene match: 1. CDR3 region: CASSLAGGSDTQYF. The CDR3 nucleotides are TGTGCCAGCAGCTTAGCGGGAGGGTCAGATACGCAGTATTTT.

The gene calls are TRBV18 and TRBJ1-5; tentatively, D is TRBD1 (6 bases). V lost 3 bases to trimming and J lost 1 base, with 10 bases between them. This CDR3 region has 15 residues. Germline CDR1 KGHSH, CDR2 LQKENI. CDR3 sequence: CASSPKDSSNQPQHF. The DNA of the CDR3 is TGTGCCAGCTCACCGAAGGACAGCAGCAATCAGCCCCAGCATTTT.

V and J are TRBV7-9 and TRBJ1-2; 7 positions agree with TRBD1. V shed 3 bases, J shed 7 bases, and the junction held 2 bases outside the gene matches. The germline V gene encodes CDR1 SEHNR and CDR2 FQNEAQ (reference sequence). The CDR3 spans 12 residues. CDR3 amino acids: CASSLDRFGYTF. The CDR3 nucleotides read TGTGCCAGCAGCTTGGACAGGTTTGGCTACACCTTC. The full variable domain, rest sourced from reference TRBV7-9 and TRBJ1-2, is DTGVSQNPRHKITKRGQNVTFRCDPISEHNRLYWYRQTLGQGPEFLTYFQNEAQLEKSRLLSDRFSAERPKGSFSTLEIQRTEQGDSAMYLCASSLDRFGYTFGSGTRLTVV.

CDR3 protein: CASSGPQGNQPQHF. The CDR3 bases are TGTGCCAGCAGTGGGCCTCAGGGGAATCAGCCCCAGCATTTT. The V and J genes are TRBV2 and TRBJ1-5; D perhaps matches TRBD1 (6 bases). Trimming removed 4 bases from V and 4 bases from J, with 11 bases in between. This CDR3 contains 14 residues. CDR1 and CDR2 (germline): SNHLY, FYNNEI.

The chain uses TRBV12-5 and TRBJ1-6; 7 nucleotides match TRBD1. The length of the CDR3 is 17 residues. CDR1 LGHNT and CDR2 FRNRAP come from the germline V gene. The V and J ends lost 6 bases and 1 base, in that order; junction bases with no gene match: 9. The chain's CDR3 is CASGTDRAASYNSPLHF. CDR3 bases: TGTGCTAGTGGAACAGACAGGGCAGCTTCCTATAATTCACCCCTCCACTTT.

This clone was observed a single time. The gene calls are TRBV4-3 and TRBJ2-3; tentatively, D is TRBD2 (5 bases). The length of the CDR3 is 19 residues. Germline V gene data show CDR1 as LGHNA and CDR2 as YSLEER. Trimming cost V 2 bases and J 1 base, with 22 bases left between them. The CDR3 DNA reads as TGCGCCAGCAGCCAAATGGGCGCGATTGGAGCGGAGGGCACAGATACGCAGTATTTT. It specifies CASSQMGAIGAEGTDTQYF.

As to this clone: Different DNA sequences within this sample yield the same CDR3. The rearrangement uses TRBV5-1 and TRBJ2-1, with 10 bases aligning to TRBD2. The germline V gene encodes CDR1 SGHRS and CDR2 YFSETQ. V shed 4 bases and J 4 bases; nucleotides not matched to a gene: 5. The CDR3 sequence is 15 residues long. DNA of the CDR3: TGCGCCAGCAGCCTAGCGGGAGAAGTGTACAATGAGCAGTTCTTC. Encoded protein: CASSLAGEVYNEQFF. The variable domain in full, with the rest retrieved from reference TRBV5-1 and TRBJ2-1, is KAGVTQTPRYLIKTRGQQVTLSCSPISGHRSVSWYQQTPGQGLQFLFEYFSETQRNKGNFPGRFSGRQFSNSRSEMNVSTLELGDSALYLCASSLAGEVYNEQFFGPGTRLTVL.

The chain couples TRBV7-9 to TRBJ1-4; possible D gene TRBD1, 5 bases. Trimming stripped 3 bases from V and 4 bases from J, with 15 bases between. CDR1 is SEHNR and CDR2 is FQNEAQ in the germline V gene (reference sequence). This CDR3 has 16 amino acids. Here the CDR3 DNA reads TGTGCCAGCAGCTTGAGGACGACAGCTTATAATGAAAAACTGTTTTTT. Protein product: CASSLRTTAYNEKLFF. The full variable domain, with the rest looked up from reference TRBV7-9 and TRBJ1-4, is DTGVSQNPRHKITKRGQNVTFRCDPISEHNRLYWYRQTLGQGPEFLTYFQNEAQLEKSRLLSDRFSAERPKGSFSTLEIQRTEQGDSAMYLCASSLRTTAYNEKLFFGSGTQLSVL.

This clone was seen a few times. DNA for the CDR3: TGTGCCAGCTCACGCAGTGCGGGAAACACCGGGGAGCTGTTTTTT. Protein: CASSRSAGNTGELFF. The chain joins TRBV18 to TRBJ2-2; TRBD2 might be the D (6 bases). V was trimmed by 4 bases and J by 2 bases, leaving 11 bases between them. This CDR3 is built from 15 residues. Germline V gene lookup returns CDR1 KGHSH and CDR2 LQKENI.

The CDR3 region is CASSILTATRNTEAFF. CDR3 coding DNA: TGTGCCAGCAGCATCCTGACAGCGACTAGAAACACTGAAGCTTTCTTT. V and J are TRBV9 and TRBJ1-1, with a possible D match to TRBD1 (5 bases). The germline V gene has CDR1 SGDLS and CDR2 YYNGEE. Trimming shortened V by 4 bases and J by 2 bases, and 18 bases separated the two germline ends. The CDR3 is made up of 16 amino acids.

The V gene is TRBV10-2, the J gene TRBJ2-1, with D unresolved. The CDR3 spans 13 residues. V was shortened by 6 bases and J by 0 bases, with 6 bases between the two germline ends. CDR1 is WSHSY, CDR2 SAAADI, per germline. CDR3 residues: CASSLFSYNEQFF. The CDR3 bases are TGCGCCAGCAGCCTATTCTCCTACAATGAGCAGTTCTTC.

V and J are TRBV5-6 and TRBJ1-2, with D possibly TRBD1 on 6 matching bases. This CDR3 contains 15 residues. Germline V gene lookup returns CDR1 SGHDT and CDR2 YYEEEE. The ends were cut back, 4 bases at V and 4 bases at J, with 17 bases in the middle. The CDR3 spells CASSPGGLLGYGYTF. The CDR3 nucleotides read TGTGCCAGCAGCCCTGGGGGCTTATTGGGCTATGGCTACACCTTC.

CDR3 coding DNA: TGTGCCAGCAGTGAGGGACAGGGCTCCTACAATGAGCAGTTCTTC. Its protein product is CASSEGQGSYNEQFF. The rearrangement joins TRBV2 to TRBJ2-1; 9 nucleotides align to TRBD1. Trimming took 3 bases from V and 0 from J; bases not matched to a gene: 0. The CDR3 runs to 15 residues. In germline, CDR1 is SNHLY, CDR2 FYNNEI.

This chain joins TRBV7-2 and TRBJ1-2, with 7 nucleotides matching TRBD1. J lost 0 bases, V lost 6 bases, and 4 bases had no gene match. This CDR3 has 14 residues. Germline V CDR1 and CDR2: SGHTA, FQGNSA. The CDR3 DNA follows: TGTGCCAGCAGAACAGGGGCTTCTAACTATGGCTACACCTTC. This codes for CASRTGASNYGYTF.

This clone was detected only a few times. The CDR3 DNA reads TGTGCCAGCAGGCCGCTAGCGGGAGATGTGAATGAGCAGTTCTTC. Amino acids: CASRPLAGDVNEQFF. The chain is built from TRBV6-4 and TRBJ2-1, with TRBD2 matching 10 bases. The junction had 9 bases not matched to a gene; V was cut back by 6 bases and J by 7 bases. Germline-derived CDR1 and CDR2 are MRHNA and SNTAGT. The CDR3 consists of 15 residues.

The chain couples TRBV6-5 to TRBJ1-2; D is uncertain. The CDR3 has 14 amino acids. In germline, CDR1 is MNHEY, CDR2 SVGAGI. Trimming removed 0 bases from V and 4 bases from J, with 9 bases in between. The CDR3: CASSYSWEGYGYTF. CDR3 DNA: TGTGCCAGCAGTTACTCCTGGGAGGGCTATGGCTACACCTTC.

The rearrangement uses TRBV21-1 and TRBJ2-7; the D segment call TRBD2 is taken from the table without a DNA check. TRBV21-1 is a documented pseudogene. The CDR3 consists of 16 residues. CDR3 in amino acids: CASIPAQLRLSYEQYF. The DNA of the CDR3 is TGTGCCAGCATCCCGGCTCAACTACGCTTATCCTACGAGCAGTACTTC.

V gene TRBV5-8 combines with J gene TRBJ2-4; D is uncertain. Looked up from germline, CDR1 is SGHTS and CDR2 is YDEGEE. The CDR3 is 14 amino acids. Trimming pared 4 bases from V and 0 bases from J, leaving 8 bases between. The CDR3 nucleotides read TGTGCCAGCAGCCGCGGTATAGCCAAAAACATTCAGTACTTC. Its protein is CASSRGIAKNIQYF.

The chain uses TRBV10-1 and TRBJ2-7, with 14 bases identical to TRBD2. The CDR3 runs to 16 residues. V shed 5 bases, J shed 4 bases, and the junction held 7 bases outside the gene matches. CDR1 WNHNN and CDR2 SYGVQD come from the germline V gene (reference sequence). Here the CDR3 DNA reads TGCGCCAGCAGTCCGGGACTAGCGGGAGACCTATACGAGCAGTACTTC. Translating gives CASSPGLAGDLYEQYF.

The J gene is TRBJ1-1, the V gene TRBV30, with TRBD1 matching over 8 bases. From germline, CDR1 is GTSNPN and CDR2 SVGIG (reference sequence). This CDR3 spans 13 amino acids. J was trimmed by 6 bases and V by 3 bases; bases with no gene match: 6. CDR3: CAWRLPGQAEAFF. The CDR3 nucleotides read TGTGCCTGGAGGCTTCCGGGACAGGCTGAAGCTTTCTTT.

In DNA form, the CDR3 reads TGTGCCAGCAGCTCCTCCAGGACTAGCGGGAGCCTCAATGAGCAGTTCTTC. Protein sequence: CASSSSRTSGSLNEQFF. The rearrangement joins TRBV11-3 to TRBJ2-1, with 13 bases fitting TRBD2. CDR1 SGHNT and CDR2 YENEEA come from the germline V gene. The junction had 9 bases not matched to a gene; V was cut back by 4 bases and J by 6 bases. The CDR3 is made up of 17 amino acids.

The chain is built from TRBV19 and TRBJ2-1; D might be TRBD2 (5 bases). Trimming cost V 5 bases and J 4 bases, with 9 bases left between them. Per the germline V gene, CDR1 is LNHDA and CDR2 is SQIVND (reference sequence). This CDR3 is built from 13 residues. CDR3 in amino acids: CASSPDSYNEQFF. In nucleotides, the CDR3 is TGTGCCAGTAGTCCGGACTCTTACAATGAGCAGTTCTTC.

The chain is built from TRBV6-6 and TRBJ1-6; 7 nucleotides agree with TRBD1. The V segment lost 7 bases and the J segment 10 bases; nucleotides outside the gene matches: 10. Germline CDR1 is MNHNY and CDR2 is SVGAGI (reference sequence). CDR3 size: 14 residues. CDR3 amino acids: CASTTGAGLSPLHF. CDR3 sequence (DNA): TGTGCCAGCACCACAGGGGCAGGGCTCTCACCCCTCCACTTT.

The chain has TRBV29-1 and TRBJ2-1; 14 nucleotides line up with TRBD2. Trimming at V came to 6 bases and at J to 6 bases, leaving 7 bases not matched to a gene. CDR3 length equals 15 residues. Germline lookup yields CDR1 SQVTM and CDR2 ANQGSEA. DNA for the CDR3: TGCAGCGTCCCCGGACTAGCGGGAGGCCGCAATGAGCAGTTCTTC. Residues: CSVPGLAGGRNEQFF.

CDR3 sequence: CASSLAGGLWDEQFF. DNA of the CDR3: TGTGCCAGCAGCTTAGCGGGCGGGCTCTGGGATGAGCAGTTCTTC. The V gene is TRBV11-2, the J gene TRBJ2-1, with a weak D call TRBD2 (5 bases). Trimming left V 1 base short and J 8 bases short, with 15 bases between. The CDR3 has 15 residues. Germline CDR1 reads SGHAT; CDR2 reads FQNNGV.

The chain is built from TRBV10-3 and TRBJ1-1, with unresolved D. The CDR3 is 13 residues long. Between the trimmed V and J ends, which lost 4 bases and 8 bases, there was a span of 14 bases. Germline values: CDR1 ENHRY, CDR2 SYGVKD. The CDR3 sequence: CAISGRTEGEAFF. CDR3 in DNA: TGTGCCATCAGTGGAAGGACTGAAGGGGAAGCTTTCTTT.

This clone was recorded a few times. The chain joins TRBV5-4 to TRBJ2-2, with 7 positions matching TRBD2. V lost 0 bases to trimming and J lost 6 bases; unmatched junction nucleotides: 5. The CDR3 is 15 amino acids. Germline CDR1 SGHNT, CDR2 YYREEE (reference sequence). CDR3 amino acids: CASSLGGSIAGELFF. CDR3 DNA sequence: TGTGCCAGCAGCTTGGGCGGGAGCATAGCCGGGGAGCTGTTTTTT.

The table lists this clone with a count of one. The chain links TRBV12-3 or TRBV12-4 to TRBJ1-1, with TRBD1 as a possible D gene (5 bases). The CDR3 spans 12 residues. V was shortened by 1 base and J by 11 bases, with 11 bases between the two germline ends. The CDR3 region is CASSLVWGEAFF. The CDR3 nucleotides read TGTGCCAGCAGTTTAGTATGGGGCGAGGCTTTCTTT.